What follows are 23 T cell receptor beta chains derived from one specimen sequenced in a study of T cells in localized non-small cell lung cancer. Clones were read by immunoSEQ multiplex PCR, and TCRdb kept only the in-frame ones, dropping some. The sample lists roughly 50,000 clones, about 83% occurring once. Sample: peripheral blood, taken before any cancer treatment. Every receptor here comes from a female donor older than 55 with stage II squamous cell lung carcinoma.

This chain uses TRBV9 with TRBJ1-2; D might be TRBD1 (5 bases). Trimming shortened V by 4 bases and J by 4 bases, and 26 bases separated the two germline ends. The CDR3 is 18 residues long. Germline CDR1 reads SGDLS; CDR2 reads YYNGEE. The CDR3 region is CASSPTPGTVWESYGYTF. The CDR3 DNA reads as TGTGCCAGCAGCCCAACCCCGGGGACGGTTTGGGAGAGCTATGGCTACACCTTC.

This clone appeared a single time. V is TRBV4-1 and J is TRBJ2-7; 9 nucleotides agree with TRBD1. The trim removed 4 bases at V and 3 bases at J, leaving 13 bases unmatched. This CDR3 is built from 17 residues. In germline, CDR1 is MGHRA, CDR2 YSYEKL. The CDR3 spells CASSPEGGTGLFYEQYF. CDR3 nucleotides: TGCGCCAGCAGCCCTGAAGGGGGGACAGGGTTGTTCTACGAGCAGTACTTC.

This sequence joins TRBV7-2 and TRBJ2-1; either TRBD1 or TRBD2 may supply D (5 bases each). The CDR3 is 15 residues long. V was cut by 1 base and J by 6 bases, with 13 bases left in between. In germline, CDR1 is SGHTA, CDR2 FQGNSA. As DNA, the CDR3 is TGTGCCAGCAGCTTAGGGCTAGCTGGGGGCAATGAGCAGTTCTTC. Its translation: CASSLGLAGGNEQFF. Supplemented by reference TRBV7-2 and TRBJ2-1, the full variable domain reads GAGVSQSPSNKVTEKGKDVELRCDPISGHTALYWYRQSLGQGLEFLIYFQGNSAPDKSGLPSDRFSAERTGGSVSTLTIQRTQQEDSAVYLCASSLGLAGGNEQFFGPGTRLTVL.

This chain connects TRBV7-9 to TRBJ2-7; the D gene is possibly TRBD1 (6 bases). Looked up from germline, CDR1 is SEHNR and CDR2 is FQNEAQ (reference sequence). The V end was cut by 7 bases, the J end by 0 bases, with 13 bases between. The CDR3 contains 14 residues. The CDR3 protein is CASTETGSSYEQYF. The CDR3, as DNA: TGTGCCAGCACCGAGACAGGAAGCTCCTACGAGCAGTACTTC.

This chain connects TRBV6-5 to TRBJ1-4; D possibly corresponds to TRBD1 (5 bases). Between the trimmed V and J ends, which lost 7 bases and 4 bases, there was a span of 16 bases. Germline CDR1 reads MNHEY; CDR2 reads SVGAGI. This CDR3 is 15 amino acids long. CDR3 nucleotide sequence: TGTGCCAGCACCCCAAGGGGAGGGGTTAATGAAAAACTGTTTTTT. Its translation: CASTPRGGVNEKLFF.

CDR3 amino acids: CASSSGRFYEQYF. The CDR3 DNA reads as TGTGCCAGCAGCTCCGGACGGTTCTACGAGCAGTACTTC. The chain employs TRBV7-9 and TRBJ2-7; D ambiguous. The germline gives CDR1 SEHNR, CDR2 FQNEAQ (reference sequence). The V gene lost 4 bases and the J gene lost 3 bases, with 10 bases spanning the gap. CDR3 length equals 13 residues.

There are a few counts of this clone. The rearrangement links TRBV2 to TRBJ2-3; D ambiguous. The CDR3 consists of 13 residues. Germline-derived CDR1 and CDR2 are SNHLY and FYNNEI. The V and J ends lost 7 bases and 1 base respectively, with 9 bases between them. DNA for the CDR3: TGTGCCAGCAACGACGTAGGCACAGATACGCAGTATTTT. Its translation: CASNDVGTDTQYF.

V and J are TRBV6-1 and TRBJ2-6; D perhaps matches TRBD1 (6 bases). Germline CDR1 is MNHNS and CDR2 is SASEGT. Between the trimmed V and J ends, which lost 1 base and 1 base, there was a span of 14 bases. The CDR3 consists of 18 residues. In nucleotides, the CDR3 is TGTGCCAGCAGTGAAGGGGGGCTGGGGCTGTCTGGGGCCAACGTCCTGACTTTC. Translation: CASSEGGLGLSGANVLTF.

This chain links TRBV5-1 with TRBJ1-1, with D maybe TRBD1 (6 bases). The V gene's germline CDR1 is SGHRS and CDR2 YFSETQ. The V and J ends lost 2 bases and 5 bases respectively, with 10 bases between them. This CDR3 has 13 amino acids. CDR3 in amino acids: CASSLTGKTEAFF. CDR3 coding DNA: TGCGCCAGCAGCTTAACAGGGAAGACTGAAGCTTTCTTT.

V and J are TRBV18 and TRBJ1-4; no definite D call. Trimming removed 9 bases from V and 0 bases from J, with 11 bases in between. CDR3 length equals 14 residues. Looked up from germline, CDR1 is KGHSH and CDR2 is LQKENI. CDR3: CASRVGSTNEKLFF. CDR3 coding DNA: TGTGCCAGTCGCGTTGGTTCAACTAATGAAAAACTGTTTTTT.

The chain employs TRBV25-1 and TRBJ1-3; D possibly corresponds to TRBD1 (6 bases). Trimming took off 3 bases at V and 4 bases at J, with 16 bases between the two ends. CDR1 and CDR2 from the germline V gene are MGHDK and SYGVNS. The CDR3 runs to 16 residues. CDR3: CASSDHGGGTGNTIYF. For the CDR3, the DNA is TGTGCCAGCAGTGATCATGGGGGCGGAACGGGAAACACCATATATTTT. The whole variable domain, remainder taken from reference TRBV25-1 and TRBJ1-3, is EADIYQTPRYLVIGTGKKITLECSQTMGHDKMYWYQQDPGMELHLIHYSYGVNSTEKGDLSSESTVSRIRTEHFPLTLESARPSHTSQYLCASSDHGGGTGNTIYFGEGSWLTVV.

The DNA for the CDR3 is TGTGCCAGCAGCTTAACTCTGAACACTGAAGCTTTCTTT. This codes for CASSLTLNTEAFF. This chain joins TRBV7-3 and TRBJ1-1; unclear D gene. The CDR3 is made up of 13 amino acids. CDR1 and CDR2 from the germline V gene are SGHTA and FQGTGA. Deletions cut 0 bases from V and 0 bases from J, with 2 bases between.

The V call is TRBV6-5, the J call TRBJ1-1; weak D call: TRBD1 (6 bases). CDR3 length equals 13 residues. The V gene lost 10 bases and the J gene lost 1 base, with 13 bases spanning the gap. The germline gives CDR1 MNHEY, CDR2 SVGAGI. The CDR3 region has the DNA TGTGCCACCTCGGGGGCCGGGAACACTGAAGCTTTCTTT. Protein: CATSGAGNTEAFF.

The chain links TRBV9 to TRBJ1-2, with 7 bases matching TRBD1. V gave up 1 base and J gave up 2 bases; unmatched junction bases: 8. The CDR3 extends over 16 amino acids. Germline loops: CDR1 SGDLS, CDR2 YYNGEE. The CDR3 DNA reads as TGTGCCAGCAGCGTATTCGACAGGGCGGGGAACTATGGCTACACCTTC. Translating it yields CASSVFDRAGNYGYTF.

This clone was seen once. The CDR3 sequence is CASSLASDETQYF. CDR3 nucleotides: TGTGCCAGCAGCCTAGCTAGCGACGAGACCCAGTACTTC. This sequence joins TRBV27 and TRBJ2-5, with D possibly matching TRBD2 (6 bases). V lost 6 bases, J lost 5 bases, and 13 bases lay in between. The CDR3 contains 13 residues. Germline V gene lookup returns CDR1 MNHEY and CDR2 SMNVEV (reference sequence).

CDR3 residues: CSARGQGTNGYTF. CDR3 nucleotides: TGCAGCGCCAGAGGACAGGGGACTAATGGCTACACCTTC. V is TRBV29-1 and J is TRBJ1-2, with 9 bases aligning to TRBD1. Germline-derived CDR1 and CDR2 are SQVTM and ANQGSEA. This CDR3 comprises 13 residues. J gave up 6 bases and V 7 bases, and 9 bases lay outside the gene matches. Variable domain in full (rest from reference TRBV29-1 and TRBJ1-2): SAVISQKPSRDICQRGTSLTIQCQVDSQVTMMFWYRQQPGQSLTLIATANQGSEATYESGFVIDKFPISRPNLTFSTLTVSNMSPEDSSIYLCSARGQGTNGYTFGSGTRLTVV.

This chain joins TRBV5-4 and TRBJ2-5; 9 bases line up with TRBD1. Per the germline V gene, CDR1 is SGHNT and CDR2 is YYREEE (reference sequence). This CDR3 is 14 amino acids long. V was clipped by 0 bases and J by 4 bases; unmatched bases: 1. CDR3 DNA: TGTGCCAGCAGCTTGGAGGACAGGGGAGAGACCCAGTACTTC. Its translation: CASSLEDRGETQYF.

This chain connects TRBV19 to TRBJ2-7; D assignment may be TRBD1 or TRBD2 (5 bases each). The CDR3 has 13 residues. Trimming stripped 6 bases from V and 3 bases from J, with 12 bases between. The germline CDR1 and CDR2 sequences are LNHDA and SQIVND (reference sequence). CDR3 residues: CASRGTERYEQYF. DNA for the CDR3: TGTGCCAGTAGGGGGACGGAGCGCTACGAGCAGTACTTC. The complete variable domain, with remaining parts taken from reference TRBV19 and TRBJ2-7, reads DGGITQSPKYLFRKEGQNVTLSCEQNLNHDAMYWYRQDPGQGLRLIYYSQIVNDFQKGDIAEGYSVSREKKESFPLTVTSAQKNPTAFYLCASRGTERYEQYFGPGTRLTVT.

This rearrangement joins TRBV5-1 to TRBJ2-1, with 9 bases aligning to TRBD1. Losses at the gene ends were 5 bases for V and 1 base for J; bases not matched to a gene: 7. There are 16 residues in the CDR3. Germline V CDR1 and CDR2: SGHRS, YFSETQ. The CDR3 DNA reads TGCGCCAGCAGTCTTCCCGGGACAGGGTCCTACAATGAGCAGTTCTTC. It codes for CASSLPGTGSYNEQFF.

This sequence joins TRBV11-3 and TRBJ2-6, with 12 bases lining up with TRBD1. Germline assignment: CDR1 SGHNT and CDR2 YENEEA. The junction had 2 bases not matched to a gene; V was cut back by 5 bases and J by 0 bases. This CDR3 contains 17 residues. This chain's CDR3 is CASSQGQGASGANVLTF. The CDR3, as DNA: TGTGCCAGCAGCCAGGGACAGGGGGCCTCTGGGGCCAACGTCCTGACTTTC.

This clone occurred once. The chain recombines TRBV10-3 with TRBJ1-5, with a weak D call TRBD1 (5 bases). Germline V gene sequence: CDR1 ENHRY, CDR2 SYGVKD. The CDR3 totals 15 residues. V was shortened by 0 bases and J by 3 bases, with 9 bases between the two germline ends. CDR3 sequence reads: CAISESKGANQPQHF. The CDR3 DNA reads as TGTGCCATCAGTGAGTCGAAAGGGGCCAATCAGCCCCAGCATTTT.

The chain carries TRBV4-2 and TRBJ2-2; 7 nucleotides align to TRBD2. Germline V gene sequence: CDR1 LGHNA, CDR2 YNFKEQ. Trimming removed 1 base from V and 1 base from J; junction bases left unmatched: 12. This CDR3 has 19 amino acids. In DNA form, the CDR3 reads TGTGCCAGCAGCCAAGGGATGGCTAGCGGAGCTCTGAACACCGGGGAGCTGTTTTTT. Its translation: CASSQGMASGALNTGELFF.

The V call is TRBV19, the J call TRBJ2-7; TRBD1 might be the D (6 bases). V lost 5 bases, J lost 2 bases, and 13 bases lay in between. The CDR3 sequence is 14 residues long. Germline CDR1 is LNHDA and CDR2 is SQIVND (reference sequence). The CDR3 protein is CASSPRTATYEQYF. The CDR3 DNA reads as TGTGCCAGTAGTCCCCGGACAGCAACCTACGAGCAGTACTTC.